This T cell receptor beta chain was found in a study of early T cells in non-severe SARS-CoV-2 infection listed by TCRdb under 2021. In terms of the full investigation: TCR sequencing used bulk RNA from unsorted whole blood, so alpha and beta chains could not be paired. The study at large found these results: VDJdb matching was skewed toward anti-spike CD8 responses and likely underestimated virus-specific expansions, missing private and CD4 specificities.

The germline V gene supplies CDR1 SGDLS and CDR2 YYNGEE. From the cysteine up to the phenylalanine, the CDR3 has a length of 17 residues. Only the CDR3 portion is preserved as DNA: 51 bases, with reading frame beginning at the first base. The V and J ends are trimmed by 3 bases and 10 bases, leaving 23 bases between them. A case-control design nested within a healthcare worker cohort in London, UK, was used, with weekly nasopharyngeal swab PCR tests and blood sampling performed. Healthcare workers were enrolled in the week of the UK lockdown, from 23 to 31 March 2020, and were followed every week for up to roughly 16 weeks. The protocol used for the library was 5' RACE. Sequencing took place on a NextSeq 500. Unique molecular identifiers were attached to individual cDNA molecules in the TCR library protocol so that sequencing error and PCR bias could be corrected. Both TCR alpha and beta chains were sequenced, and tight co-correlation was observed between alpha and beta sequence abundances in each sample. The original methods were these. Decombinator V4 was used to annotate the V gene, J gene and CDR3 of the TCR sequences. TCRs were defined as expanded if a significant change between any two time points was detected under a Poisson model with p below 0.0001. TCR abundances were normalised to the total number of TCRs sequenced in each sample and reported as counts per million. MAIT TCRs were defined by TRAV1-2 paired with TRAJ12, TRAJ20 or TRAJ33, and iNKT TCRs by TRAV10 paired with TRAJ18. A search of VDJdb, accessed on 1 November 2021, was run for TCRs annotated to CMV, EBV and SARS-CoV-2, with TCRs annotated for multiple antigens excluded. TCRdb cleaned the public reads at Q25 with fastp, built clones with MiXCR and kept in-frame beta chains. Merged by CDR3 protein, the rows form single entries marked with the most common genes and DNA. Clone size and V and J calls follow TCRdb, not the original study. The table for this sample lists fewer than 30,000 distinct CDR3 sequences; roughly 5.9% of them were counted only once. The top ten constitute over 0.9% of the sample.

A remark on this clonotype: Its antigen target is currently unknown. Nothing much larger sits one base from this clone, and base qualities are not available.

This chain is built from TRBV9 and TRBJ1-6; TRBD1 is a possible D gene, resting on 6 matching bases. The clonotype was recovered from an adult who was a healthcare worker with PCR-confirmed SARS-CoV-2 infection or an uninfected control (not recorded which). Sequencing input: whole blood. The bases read TGTGCCAGCAGCGCTAACAGGGAGGGGGACGCCTGGTCACCCCTCCACTTT. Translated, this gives CASSANREGDAWSPLHF.